These T cell receptor beta chains were read from a single sample in a study of shared clonotypes between healthy human individuals. Profiling relied on immunoSEQ multiplex PCR, and the TCRdb table lists in-frame clones only, not all of them. The sample records under 1,100,000 clones, about 75% being singletons. Material for sequencing was memory CD4+ T cells sorted from blood. Receptor source: a man between 18 and 35 years old in good health. CDR3s leave out the opening cysteine and the closing phenylalanine or tryptophan.

V gene | CDR3 protein
TRBV27 | ASSLRDNTEAF
TRBV4-1 | ASSDRTAKKFNYGYT
TRBV9 | ASGELQY
TRBV5-1 | ASSITDYEQY
TRBV5-1 | ASRRDTNMNTEAF
TRBV7-2 | ASSFRRLAGAGNEQF
TRBV6-5 | ASSSPRGGTEAF
TRBV5-1 | ASSLAAGTVSYEQY
TRBV5-1 | ASSLVPGQGETEAF
TRBV6-1 | ATTAKEANYGYT
TRBV5-1 | ASSFEGEPLYNEQF
TRBV25-1 | ASRGPGRETQY
TRBV5-1 | ASSHSGQGSYEQY
TRBV2 | ASSGDREGLSQF
TRBV10-3 | AISEYPGGSYNEQF
TRBV18 | ASTPGTYSSYEQY
TRBV6-1 | ASTLLANTGELF
TRBV15 | ATSRDGLAGGTDTQY
TRBV29-1 | SVDRMGGAHNEQF
TRBV28 | ASTLRGGGTEAF
TRBV5-1 | ASSLSGLSSYEQY
TRBV5-1 | ASSLEGGTSPLH
TRBV7-9 | ASSRAKGSAGELF
TRBV5-6 | ASSLRYLTNYGYT
TRBV6-1 | ASSESGGRNTEAF
TRBV21-1 | ASHVSPGLEGDTQY
TRBV6-5 | ASSTKGGQPQH
TRBV6-1 | ASSSIAGDH
TRBV5-1 | ASSDTGGADTQY
TRBV2 | ASRGEVAGELF
TRBV11-2 | ASSSRTVAGYGYT
TRBV18 | ASSAQGEQY
TRBV2 | ASAGTPGNTIY
TRBV5-6 | ASSADGHSGNTIY
TRBV11-2 | ASSLGSHREAF
TRBV27 | ASSPDRGRGGANVLT
TRBV4-2 | ASSQDTSFPGETQY
TRBV29-1 | SAIGTGNTGELF
TRBV7-2 | ASSLAGGSGNTIY
TRBV7-8 | ASSQLTDYNSPLH
TRBV5-1 | ASSSQGSHQETQY
TRBV15 | ATSRERAHEGGTIY
TRBV7-2 | ASSFTRGATDTQY
TRBV10-3 | ATGMGQNILYNEQF
TRBV10-3 | ATDRTGGNQPQH
TRBV5-1 | ASSLAPAGAYNEQF
TRBV30 | AWSLPAGELF
TRBV7-2 | ASSLGGTTSYNEQF
TRBV5-4 | ASSPQGVLSTDTQY
TRBV19 | ASRSGFWDQPQH
TRBV28 | ASLPKQASSYEQY
TRBV12-5 | ASGLVLTGGDFLEQY
TRBV19 | ASSMGRGHYEQY
TRBV5-1 | ASSLWRGGLDTQY
TRBV11-3 | ASSFTGGNGELF
TRBV4-3 | ASSRGTGLPYGYT